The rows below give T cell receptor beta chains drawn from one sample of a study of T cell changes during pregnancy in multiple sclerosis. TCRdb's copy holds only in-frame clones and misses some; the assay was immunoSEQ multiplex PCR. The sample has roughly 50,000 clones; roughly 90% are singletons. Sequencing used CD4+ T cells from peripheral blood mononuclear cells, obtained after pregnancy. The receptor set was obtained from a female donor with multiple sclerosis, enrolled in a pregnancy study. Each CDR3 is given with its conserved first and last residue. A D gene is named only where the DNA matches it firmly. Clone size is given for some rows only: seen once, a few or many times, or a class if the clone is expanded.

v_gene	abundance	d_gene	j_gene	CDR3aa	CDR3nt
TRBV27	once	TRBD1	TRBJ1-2	CASSFSPGGPHYGYTF	TGTGCCAGCAGTTTTTCCCCAGGGGGCCCACACTATGGCTACACCTTC
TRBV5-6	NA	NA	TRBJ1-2	CASSERVIRGYTF	TGTGCCAGCAGCGAGCGCGTCATACGGGGCTACACCTTC
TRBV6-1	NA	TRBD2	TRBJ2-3	CASSERLAGGTRTDTQYF	TGTGCCAGCAGTGAACGGCTAGCGGGAGGAACCAGGACAGATACGCAGTATTTT
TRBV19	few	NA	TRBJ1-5	CASRAGNQPQHF	TGTGCCAGTCGGGCAGGGAATCAGCCCCAGCATTTT
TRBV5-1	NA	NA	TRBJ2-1	CASSFDTIRYEQFF	TGCGCCAGCAGCTTCGACACGATTCGGTATGAGCAGTTCTTC
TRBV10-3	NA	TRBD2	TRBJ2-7	CAISDLAGGPGEQYF	TGTGCCATCAGTGACCTAGCGGGAGGGCCTGGGGAGCAGTACTTC
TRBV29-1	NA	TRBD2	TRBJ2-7	CSARGEGHEQYF	TGCAGCGCCCGAGGGGAGGGCCACGAGCAGTACTTC
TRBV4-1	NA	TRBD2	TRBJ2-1	CASSQVRTSGRGAYNEQFF	TGCGCCAGCAGCCAAGTCAGGACTAGCGGGAGAGGGGCCTACAATGAGCAGTTCTTC
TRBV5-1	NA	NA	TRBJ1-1	CASQREGMNTEAFF	TGCGCCAGCCAAAGGGAGGGCATGAACACTGAAGCTTTCTTT
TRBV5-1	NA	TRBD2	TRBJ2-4	CASSLGLAGPLDIQYF	TGCGCCAGCAGCTTAGGACTAGCGGGACCCTTAGACATTCAGTACTTC
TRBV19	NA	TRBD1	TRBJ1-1	CASSNQGAPNTEAFF	TGTGCCAGTAGTAACCAGGGGGCCCCGAACACTGAAGCTTTCTTT
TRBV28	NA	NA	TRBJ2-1	CASSLPGSANEQFF	TGTGCCAGCAGTTTACCAGGGTCGGCCAATGAGCAGTTCTTC
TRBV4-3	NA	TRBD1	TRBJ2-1	CASSPDGTGSYNEQFF	TGCGCCAGCAGCCCAGACGGGACAGGGTCCTACAATGAGCAGTTCTTC
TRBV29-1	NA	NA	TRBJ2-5	CSVEAGPGETQYF	TGCAGCGTTGAGGCGGGCCCCGGGGAGACCCAGTACTTC
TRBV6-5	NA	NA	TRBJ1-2	CASSYGGAYGYTF	TGTGCCAGCAGTTATGGGGGGGCCTATGGCTACACCTTC
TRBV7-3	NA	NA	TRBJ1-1	CASKGRGNTEAFF	TGTGCCAGCAAGGGGCGTGGAAACACTGAAGCTTTCTTT
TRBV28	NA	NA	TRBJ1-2	CASRSDSNYGYTF	TGTGCCAGCAGATCTGACAGTAACTATGGCTACACCTTC
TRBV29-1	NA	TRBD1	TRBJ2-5	CSVGDRGQTQYF	TGCAGCGTTGGGGACAGGGGACAGACCCAGTACTTC
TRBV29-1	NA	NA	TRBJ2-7	CSVAHRGEQYF	TGCAGCGTTGCCCACCGGGGCGAGCAGTACTTC
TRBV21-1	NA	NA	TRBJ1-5	CASSEPGTGEQPQHF	TGTGCCAGCAGCGAACCCGGGACAGGGGAACAGCCCCAGCATTTT
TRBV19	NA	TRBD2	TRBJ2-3	CASSGRGIGRNTQYF	TGTGCCAGTAGTGGAAGGGGCATCGGGAGGAATACGCAGTATTTT
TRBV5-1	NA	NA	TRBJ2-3	CASRKGGPTGDTSTDTQYF	TGCGCCAGCAGGAAAGGAGGGCCCACCGGAGACACTAGCACAGATACGCAGTATTTT
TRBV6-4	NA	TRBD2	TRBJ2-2	CASRAAGEVAGELFF	TGTGCCAGCAGAGCAGCGGGAGAGGTTGCCGGGGAGCTGTTTTTT
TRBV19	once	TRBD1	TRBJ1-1	CASSSRGGTGGRAFF	TGTGCCAGTAGCTCCCGTGGAGGGACAGGGGGGCGAGCTTTCTTT
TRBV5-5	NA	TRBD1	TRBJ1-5	CASSPTTGTGFKQPQHF	TGTGCCAGCAGCCCCACCACCGGGACAGGGTTCAAACAGCCCCAGCATTTT
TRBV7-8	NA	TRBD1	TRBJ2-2	CASRETGGDTGELFF	TGTGCCAGCAGAGAGACAGGGGGGGACACCGGGGAGCTGTTTTTT
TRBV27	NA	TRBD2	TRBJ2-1	CASSFFGPGGGDEQFF	TGTGCCAGCAGTTTTTTCGGTCCGGGAGGGGGTGATGAGCAGTTCTTC
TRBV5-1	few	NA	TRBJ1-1	CASSLHGTEAFF	TGCGCCAGCAGCTTGCACGGTACTGAAGCTTTCTTT
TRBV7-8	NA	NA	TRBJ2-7	CASSFRDSSYEQYF	TGTGCCAGCAGTTTCCGGGACTCCTCCTACGAGCAGTACTTC
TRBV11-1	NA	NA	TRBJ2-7	CASSLGGNPYEQYF	TGTGCCAGCAGCTTAGGAGGGAACCCCTACGAGCAGTACTTC
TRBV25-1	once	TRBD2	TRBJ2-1	CASRLAGARNEQFF	TGTGCCAGCAGACTAGCGGGAGCTAGAAATGAGCAGTTCTTC
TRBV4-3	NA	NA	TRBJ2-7	CASSEGAFSYEQYF	TGCGCCAGCAGCGAAGGGGCCTTCTCCTACGAGCAGTACTTC
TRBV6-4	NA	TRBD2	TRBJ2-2	CASGAGVNTGELFF	TGTGCCAGCGGGGCGGGAGTAAACACCGGGGAGCTGTTTTTT
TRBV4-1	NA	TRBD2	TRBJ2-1	CASSQGLAGARQFF	TGCGCCAGCAGCCAGGGACTAGCGGGAGCTAGGCAGTTCTTC
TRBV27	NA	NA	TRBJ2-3	CASSLYPRLSSTDTQYF	TGTGCCAGCAGTTTATACCCGCGGCTATCTAGCACAGATACGCAGTATTTT
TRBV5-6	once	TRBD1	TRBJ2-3	CASSWGQATDTQYF	TGTGCCAGCAGCTGGGGACAGGCGACAGATACGCAGTATTTT
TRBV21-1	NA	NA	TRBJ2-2	CASSKGDRLTGELFF	TGTGCCAGCAGCAAAGGGGACAGGCTGACCGGGGAGCTGTTTTTT
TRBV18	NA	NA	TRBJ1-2	CASSPLEGTLDGYTF	TGTGCCAGCTCACCTCTGGAGGGGACCTTAGACGGCTACACCTTC
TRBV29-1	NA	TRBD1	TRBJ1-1	CSVADRGDTEAFF	TGCAGCGTAGCAGACAGGGGGGACACTGAAGCTTTCTTT
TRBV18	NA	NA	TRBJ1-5	CASSPGQNQPQHF	TGTGCCAGCTCCCCGGGACAAAATCAGCCCCAGCATTTT
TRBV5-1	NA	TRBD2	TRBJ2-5	CASSLVAGGEETQYF	TGCGCCAGCAGCTTGGTAGCGGGAGGAGAAGAGACCCAGTACTTC
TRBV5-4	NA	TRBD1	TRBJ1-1	CASNDGRTGLNTEAFF	TGTGCCAGCAACGACGGTCGGACAGGGCTGAACACTGAAGCTTTCTTT
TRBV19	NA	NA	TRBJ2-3	CASSIAAVGGSFTDTQYF	TGTGCCAGTAGTATCGCTGCGGTGGGAGGAAGTTTCACAGATACGCAGTATTTT
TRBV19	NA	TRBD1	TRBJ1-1	CASRSGTGLGNTEAFF	TGTGCCAGTAGGTCCGGGACAGGGCTGGGGAACACTGAAGCTTTCTTT
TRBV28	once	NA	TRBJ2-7	CASTLGGSSYEQYF	TGTGCCAGCACCTTGGGAGGAAGCTCCTACGAGCAGTACTTC
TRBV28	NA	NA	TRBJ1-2	CASSKPRGGGGDGYTF	TGTGCCAGCAGCAAGCCCCGGGGGGGCGGAGGGGATGGCTACACCTTC
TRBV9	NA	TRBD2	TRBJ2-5	CASSVAAGAFETQYF	TGTGCCAGCAGCGTAGCTGCGGGAGCGTTCGAGACCCAGTACTTC